These T cell receptor beta chains were read from a single sample in a study of OX40 agonist ivuxolimab in advanced cancers. Sequencing was performed with immunoSEQ multiplex PCR; in TCRdb, only in-frame clones are kept and a portion is missing. The table includes fewer than 30,000 clones, about nine tenths detected once. The sequenced sample was CD4+ or CD8+ T cells sorted from blood, obtained in a trial of the OX40 agonist ivuxolimab. Receptors were obtained from an adult with an advanced solid tumor such as melanoma, head and neck, liver or kidney cancer. The CDR3 runs from the conserved cysteine through the conserved F or W. A D gene is named only where the DNA matches it firmly. The size of a clone is reported for some rows only, either as once, few or many, or as a class for expanded clones.

J,D,size,length,V,DNA,CDR3
TRBJ2-5,TRBD2,-,16,TRBV4-1,TGCGCCAGCAGCCACGGGGTAGCGGGAATACAAGAGACCCAGTACTTC,CASSHGVAGIQETQYF
TRBJ2-7,TRBD1,-,18,TRBV28,TGTGCCAGCAGTGGAGGGTCTGCGGACAGGGGGTTACCCTACGAGCAGTACTTC,CASSGGSADRGLPYEQYF
TRBJ2-3,-,-,14,TRBV9,TGTGCCAGCAGCGCGGCAGGGAGCACAGATACGCAGTATTTT,CASSAAGSTDTQYF
TRBJ2-7,TRBD2,-,14,TRBV9,TGTGCCAGCAGCTTTAGCGGGGCCGCCTACGAGCAGTACTTC,CASSFSGAAYEQYF
TRBJ1-5,TRBD1,-,15,TRBV19,TGTGCCACCAAGAATGGGGACAGGGTCTCTCAGCCCCAGCATTTT,CATKNGDRVSQPQHF
TRBJ1-6,-,few,17,TRBV4-1,TGCGCCAGCAGCCAAGAAGGGCCCGAGATCTATAATTCACCCCTCCACTTT,CASSQEGPEIYNSPLHF
TRBJ2-7,TRBD2,-,14,TRBV11-2,TGTGCCAGCAGGAAAGCGGGAGTCTCCTACGAGCAGTACTTC,CASRKAGVSYEQYF
TRBJ1-3,-,-,17,TRBV4-1,TGCGCCAGCAGCCAAGAGGGGCACCCTTACTCTGGAAACACCATATATTTT,CASSQEGHPYSGNTIYF
TRBJ2-1,-,-,13,TRBV9,TGTGCCAGCAGCGTAGATTCCGGGGATGAGCAGTTCTTC,CASSVDSGDEQFF
TRBJ1-5,-,-,12,TRBV19,TGTGCCAGTAGTATGGGGAATCAGCCCCAGCATTTT,CASSMGNQPQHF
TRBJ2-3,-,-,17,TRBV28,TGTGCCAGCAGTTTCCCGTCGGGGTGGGAGGTAGGAGATACGCAGTATTTT,CASSFPSGWEVGDTQYF
TRBJ1-1,-,-,12,TRBV5-8,TGTGCCAGCAGCTTACTTGATACTGAAGCTTTCTTT,CASSLLDTEAFF
TRBJ1-1,TRBD1,-,15,TRBV4-1,TGCGCCAGCAGCTCCGGGACAGATCAGGTCGCTGAAGCTTTCTTT,CASSSGTDQVAEAFF
TRBJ2-2,-,-,14,TRBV7-9,TGTGCCAGCAGCCCTCCTAGGCCCACCGGGGAGCTGTTTTTT,CASSPPRPTGELFF
TRBJ2-1,TRBD1,-,17,TRBV7-2,TGTGCCAGCAGCTTAGTTTCGGACAGGGGGCCTTACAATGAGCAGTTCTTC,CASSLVSDRGPYNEQFF
TRBJ2-5,-,-,22,TRBV12-1,TGTGCCAGCAGCTTTGAGCCCCCGTGGGCCCGAAGGAATGGGGTGACCAAAGAGACCCAGTACTTC,CASSFEPPWARRNGVTKETQYF
TRBJ1-1,TRBD1,-,16,TRBV9,TGTGCCAGCAGCGTAGGTGCGGGACAGGGGAACACTGAAGCTTTCTTT,CASSVGAGQGNTEAFF
TRBJ2-5,-,-,13,TRBV10-1,TGCGCCAGCAGCGACCTGGGGGAAGAGACCCAGTACTTC,CASSDLGEETQYF
TRBJ2-5,TRBD2,once,18,TRBV5-1,TGCGCCAGCAGCTTGGCCGAGATAGCGGGGATTCCCTCGGAGACCCAGTACTTC,CASSLAEIAGIPSETQYF
TRBJ1-5,-,-,15,TRBV6-1,TGTGCCAGCAGTGGATGGACGGACCAGACTCAGCCCCAGCATTTT,CASSGWTDQTQPQHF
TRBJ2-1,-,once,12,TRBV7-9,TGTGCCAGCAGCCTATACACGGGACACCAGTTCTTC,CASSLYTGHQFF
TRBJ2-7,TRBD1,-,14,TRBV18,TGTGCCAGCTCACCCCGGGACAGAGTCTACGAGCAGTACTTC,CASSPRDRVYEQYF
TRBJ2-2,TRBD1,-,15,TRBV12-5,TGTGCTAGTCGAGCCGGGACAGGGACCACCGGGGAGCTGTTTTTT,CASRAGTGTTGELFF
TRBJ1-4,-,-,14,TRBV4-1,TGCGCCAGCAGCCAAGCCTACTTAAATGAAAAACTGTTTTTT,CASSQAYLNEKLFF
TRBJ2-1,-,-,17,TRBV27,TGTGCCAGCAGCTTACCCTTGTTGGGGGGAGGAAACAATGAGCAGTTCTTC,CASSLPLLGGGNNEQFF
TRBJ2-3,TRBD2,-,14,TRBV9,TGTGCCAGCAGCGAGACTAGCGGGACAGATACGCAGTATTTT,CASSETSGTDTQYF
TRBJ1-6,-,-,18,TRBV19,TGTGCCAGTAGTAAACCGAGCAGGGCGATAGGGGGAAATTCACCCCTCCACTTT,CASSKPSRAIGGNSPLHF
TRBJ2-2,-,-,16,TRBV6-5,TGTGCCAGCAGTTCAGGCAACTCGGTGTTCTCCGGGGAGCTGTTTTTT,CASSSGNSVFSGELFF
TRBJ1-1,-,-,14,TRBV30,TGTGCCTGGGGTTCAGGGACGGGTGAAACTGAAGCTTTCTTT,CAWGSGTGETEAFF
TRBJ2-1,-,-,15,TRBV9,TGTGCCAGCAGCCCCGGGGGACTCCCCTACAATGAGCAGTTCTTC,CASSPGGLPYNEQFF
TRBJ2-7,TRBD2,-,15,TRBV29-1,TGCAGCGCTAGGACTAGCGGTACCTACTCCTACGAGCAGTACTTC,CSARTSGTYSYEQYF
TRBJ2-1,-,-,15,TRBV9,TGTGCCAGCAGCGTAGATACTCGGTCTTCCAATGAGCAGTTCTTC,CASSVDTRSSNEQFF
TRBJ2-2,-,-,16,TRBV5-8,TGTGCCAGCAGCCCCCGGGGTAGGAGGAACACCGGGGAGCTGTTTTTT,CASSPRGRRNTGELFF
TRBJ2-1,TRBD2,-,16,TRBV7-3,TGTGCCAGCAGCTTGGGACTAGCGGGGGGCCGAGATGAGCAGTTCTTC,CASSLGLAGGRDEQFF
TRBJ1-5,-,-,16,TRBV7-9,TGTGCCAGCAGCTTAGCCGGGGGGCATAGCAATCAGCCCCAGCATTTT,CASSLAGGHSNQPQHF
TRBJ2-1,-,-,14,TRBV2,TGTGCCAGCAAAGACATGAGCTCCTACAATGAGCAGTTCTTC,CASKDMSSYNEQFF
TRBJ2-1,TRBD2,-,17,TRBV4-3,TGCGCCAGCAGCCAAGACGAAGTAGCGGGAGGGTACAATGAGCAGTTCTTC,CASSQDEVAGGYNEQFF
TRBJ1-1,-,-,14,TRBV4-1,TGCGCCAGCAGCCTCGGGACGGCGAACACTGAAGCTTTCTTT,CASSLGTANTEAFF
TRBJ2-5,-,-,14,TRBV27,TGTGCCAGCAGTTTATCACAGGGCCAAGAGACCCAGTACTTC,CASSLSQGQETQYF
TRBJ1-2,TRBD1,-,16,TRBV27,TGTGCCAGCAGGCTTTCCGAAGGGACAGGGGAGGGTGGCTACACCTTC,CASRLSEGTGEGGYTF
TRBJ1-2,-,-,12,TRBV9,TGTGCCAGCAGCGACAGGGCTAATGGCTACACCTTC,CASSDRANGYTF
TRBJ1-1,-,-,14,TRBV10-1,TGCGCCAGCAGTGAAGGCGTGAGTGGCACTGAAGCTTTCTTT,CASSEGVSGTEAFF
TRBJ1-1,-,-,12,TRBV30,TGTGCCTGGAGTGTAGCGGGGACTGAAGCTTTCTTT,CAWSVAGTEAFF
TRBJ2-7,-,few,15,TRBV6-1,TGTGCCAGCAGTGATCGCCTATCGTCCGGGGTCGAGCAGTACTTC,CASSDRLSSGVEQYF
TRBJ1-4,-,-,15,TRBV14,TGTGCCAGCAGCCAGACAGGTGCAACTAATGAAAAACTGTTTTTT,CASSQTGATNEKLFF
TRBJ2-3,-,-,16,TRBV5-4,TGTGCCAGCAGGTTCCAAAGCGGAGGTTCACAATATACGCAGTATTTT,CASRFQSGGSQYTQYF
TRBJ1-5,-,-,15,TRBV7-2,TGTGCCAGCAGCTTAGTGAGTCTGGGCAATCAGCCCCAGCATTTT,CASSLVSLGNQPQHF